This TCR beta chain was recorded in a study of shared clonotypes between healthy human individuals. Study observations and caveats: An effect of sequencing depth on clonotype sharing among donors was expected.

How the authors handled the data: ImmunoSEQ supplied junction-only sequences lacking quality scores, so filtering was different. Sequenced by immunoSEQ multiplex PCR; TCRdb stores in-frame clones only, minus some. V and J calls and clone size follow that table, whereas D and trimming were derived from the DNA. Counted here are about 2 million clones, around 96% occurring once; the ten biggest clones make up roughly 1%. As concerns this clone: Its specificity is unknown.

Terminally differentiated effector memory CD45RA+ cells were left out of the naive CD8 fraction, which was CD45RO-negative and positively selected for CCR7. The CDR3 covers 13 residues. The germline CDR1 and CDR2 sequences are MNHEY and SVGAGI. V lost 6 bases, J lost 7 bases, and 6 bases stayed unmatched. The rearrangement links TRBV6-5 to TRBJ1-2; TRBD1 aligns across 9 bases. This clonotype was obtained from a man aged 18 to 29 in good health. Sample: naive CD8+ T cells sorted from blood. The CDR3 loop reads CASSVQGAGGYTF. CDR3 nucleotide sequence: TGTGCCAGCAGCGTACAGGGGGCTGGTGGCTACACCTTC.